The 21 T cell receptor beta chains below come from one sample, sequenced in a study of T-cell reconstitution after alpha-beta-depleted transplantation in children. The library targeted TCRbeta and was prepared with unique molecular identifiers. TCRdb recomputed calls from the PCR reads with MiXCR, one row per CDR3 protein. Among some 290,000 distinct CDR3 sequences, 9.9% were seen once, and the ten largest hold roughly a tenth. The sequencing here drew on PBMCs from the stem cell graft donor, taken from the stem cell graft. These receptors were obtained from a human donor who donated a stem cell graft to a child with SCID.

The chain is built from TRBV27 and TRBJ2-7; the D is unclear. Trimming took off 2 bases at V and 6 bases at J, with 8 bases between the two ends. The V gene's germline CDR1 is MNHEY and CDR2 SMNVEV (reference sequence). CDR3 length: 12 residues. The CDR3 region is CASSLPPGEQYF. The CDR3 coding sequence is TGTGCCAGCAGTTTACCCCCGGGCGAGCAGTACTTC.

This clonotype has more than one count but fewer than ten. The rearrangement uses TRBV7-8 and TRBJ1-4; D call uncertain. The CDR3 is 13 residues long. Between the trimmed V and J ends, which lost 2 bases and 10 bases, there was a span of 11 bases. CDR1 is SGHVS and CDR2 is FQNEAQ in the germline V gene. CDR3 coding DNA: TGTGCCAGCAGCTTAAATAAACTCTCAAAACTGTTTTTT. It encodes CASSLNKLSKLFF.

V and J are TRBV5-1 and TRBJ1-3, with D perhaps matching TRBD1 (5 bases). Germline V gives CDR1 SGHRS, CDR2 YFSETQ. The CDR3 totals 15 residues. The V end lost 4 bases, the J end lost 0 bases, and 11 bases lay between the germline ends. CDR3 DNA sequence: TGCGCCAGCAGCCCGGAGGGGTTCTCTGGAAACACCATATATTTT. Translation: CASSPEGFSGNTIYF.

The rearrangement joins TRBV29-1 to TRBJ2-3; the D gene is possibly TRBD2 (5 bases). Looked up from germline, CDR1 is SQVTM and CDR2 is ANQGSEA. This CDR3 contains 14 residues. V dropped 0 bases and J dropped 5 bases, with 12 bases sitting between them. CDR3 residues: CSVEEPGLRDTQYF. The CDR3 coding sequence is TGCAGCGTTGAAGAACCTGGACTTCGAGATACGCAGTATTTT.

The table lists this clonotype with many counts. The V gene is TRBV27, the J gene TRBJ2-4, with a tentative D call TRBD2 (6 bases). In germline, CDR1 is MNHEY, CDR2 SMNVEV (reference sequence). Trimming removed 4 bases at V and 0 bases at J, with 19 bases between. There are 18 residues in the CDR3. CDR3 in DNA: TGTGCCAGCAGTTCCCTCGCATCCCCGGGGGAAGCCAAAAACATTCAGTACTTC. The encoded protein is CASSSLASPGEAKNIQYF.

This clonotype was detected a few times. This rearrangement joins TRBV3-1 to TRBJ1-5; D gene ambiguous. This CDR3 region has 15 residues. Trimming shortened V by 1 base and J by 1 base, and 8 bases separated the two germline ends. Germline assignment: CDR1 LGHDT and CDR2 YNNKEL (reference sequence). The CDR3, as DNA: TGTGCCAGCAGCCAAGGCAGGTTAAGCAATCAGCCCCAGCATTTT. Protein sequence: CASSQGRLSNQPQHF.

This clonotype was observed a handful of times. The chain carries TRBV5-1 and TRBJ2-1; D possibly uses TRBD1 or TRBD2 (7 bases each). The CDR3 is 18 residues long. The V and J ends lost 0 bases and 8 bases respectively, with 24 bases between them. Germline CDR1 and CDR2: SGHRS and YFSETQ. The CDR3 sequence is CASSLVSARRGGSDEQFF. The CDR3 region has the DNA TGCGCCAGCAGCTTGGTTTCTGCTCGCAGGGGGGGTAGCGATGAGCAGTTCTTC.

Only a few counts were recorded for this clonotype. This chain joins TRBV7-2 and TRBJ2-2; D uncertain. Trimming pared 7 bases from V and 0 bases from J, leaving 6 bases between. The CDR3 length is 13 residues. CDR1 SGHTA and CDR2 FQGNSA come from the germline V gene. This CDR3 reads CASTVSNTGELFF. The CDR3 coding sequence is TGTGCCAGCACGGTTTCGAACACCGGGGAGCTGTTTTTT.

This clonotype was found many times. The rearrangement uses TRBV7-9 and TRBJ2-5, with TRBD2 matching over 8 bases. V lost 4 bases, J lost 2 bases, and 6 bases stayed unmatched. The CDR3 has 15 residues. Germline lookup yields CDR1 SEHNR and CDR2 FQNEAQ (reference sequence). The CDR3: CASSSLSGAQETQYF. The CDR3 DNA is TGTGCCAGCAGCTCCCTTAGCGGGGCACAAGAGACCCAGTACTTC. Full variable domain (outside the CDR3, taken from reference TRBV7-9 and TRBJ2-5): DTGVSQNPRHKITKRGQNVTFRCDPISEHNRLYWYRQTLGQGPEFLTYFQNEAQLEKSRLLSDRFSAERPKGSFSTLEIQRTEQGDSAMYLCASSSLSGAQETQYFGPGTRLLVL.

This clonotype was recorded many times. Here the CDR3 DNA reads TGCAGTGCTAGAGATCTACTCCAGGGCGGGGAGCTGTTTTTT. As protein: CSARDLLQGGELFF. The chain joins TRBV20-1 to TRBJ2-2, with D possibly matching TRBD1 (5 bases). CDR1 and CDR2 (germline): DFQATT, SNEGSKA (reference sequence). V shed 0 bases and J shed 7 bases, with 12 bases lying between them. CDR3 length: 14 residues.

This clonotype was detected a few times. The chain employs TRBV20-1 and TRBJ2-3; TRBD2 agrees at 10 bases. From germline, CDR1 is DFQATT and CDR2 SNEGSKA (reference sequence). Trimming took 3 bases from V and 2 from J; bases not matched to a gene: 5. The length of the CDR3 is 15 residues. CDR3 residues: CSASSSGGTTDTQYF. In DNA, the CDR3 is TGCAGTGCTAGCTCTAGCGGGGGCACCACAGATACGCAGTATTTT.

This clonotype was recorded only once. This sequence joins TRBV14 and TRBJ2-5; the D is unclear. V lost 2 bases to trimming and J lost 5 bases, with 9 bases between them. Germline CDR1 SGHDN, CDR2 FVKESK. The CDR3 has 13 amino acids. As DNA, the CDR3 is TGTGCCAGCAGCCAATCCGGACCGGAGACCCAGTACTTC. It codes for CASSQSGPETQYF.

This clonotype was counted only a few times. The chain couples TRBV7-8 to TRBJ2-3; TRBD2 agrees at 12 bases. The CDR3 is 16 amino acids. CDR1 is SGHVS, CDR2 FQNEAQ, per germline. With 4 bases clipped from V and 7 bases from J, the junction kept 9 bases outside the gene matches. The CDR3 loop reads CASSSGLAGGPNTQYF. The CDR3 region has the DNA TGTGCCAGCAGCTCAGGTCTAGCGGGGGGGCCGAATACGCAGTATTTT.

This clonotype was seen a few times. This rearrangement joins TRBV20-1 to TRBJ2-2, with D maybe TRBD1 (6 bases). V lost 0 bases and J 7 bases, leaving 15 bases between the germline ends. The CDR3 has 15 amino acids. Germline V CDR1 and CDR2: DFQATT, SNEGSKA (reference sequence). The CDR3 DNA sequence: TGCAGTGCTAGAGATTTAACAGGGACGTTCGGGGAGCTGTTTTTT. Its translation is CSARDLTGTFGELFF.

This clonotype showed up just a few times. The chain couples TRBV25-1 to TRBJ1-6, with TRBD1 identical over 7 bases. Germline CDR1 and CDR2: MGHDK and SYGVNS. The CDR3 runs to 13 residues. Germline trimming cut 6 bases from V and 7 bases from J; bases unmatched to any gene: 3. The CDR3 loop is CASRETGNSPLHF. The CDR3 DNA reads TGTGCCAGCAGGGAGACAGGGAATTCACCCCTCCACTTT. The full variable domain, completed using reference TRBV25-1 and TRBJ1-6, is EADIYQTPRYLVIGTGKKITLECSQTMGHDKMYWYQQDPGMELHLIHYSYGVNSTEKGDLSSESTVSRIRTEHFPLTLESARPSHTSQYLCASRETGNSPLHFGNGTRLTVT.

V and J are TRBV20-1 and TRBJ1-2; possible D gene TRBD1, 5 bases. V lost 6 bases to trimming and J lost 7 bases, with 12 bases between them. Germline V gene lookup returns CDR1 DFQATT and CDR2 SNEGSKA (reference sequence). The CDR3 runs to 11 residues. The CDR3 coding sequence is TGCAGTGCCGAAAGCGGGGGTGGCTACACCTTC. The encoded protein is CSAESGGGYTF.

This clonotype has just a few counts. The chain joins TRBV12-3 or TRBV12-4 to TRBJ1-1; 10 nucleotides line up with TRBD1. The CDR3 runs 15 residues. J was trimmed by 6 bases and V by 8 bases; bases with no gene match: 12. CDR3 in DNA: TGTGCCAGCGGGAGGGTGACAGGGGGCGAAGCTGAAGCTTTCTTT. It encodes CASGRVTGGEAEAFF.

This clonotype has just a few counts. The gene calls are TRBV18 and TRBJ2-7; D unresolved. CDR1 and CDR2 (germline): KGHSH, LQKENI. The ends were cut back, 2 bases at V and 7 bases at J, with 6 bases in the middle. The CDR3 totals 11 residues. CDR3 region: CASSPKEEQYF. For the CDR3, the DNA is TGTGCCAGCTCACCAAAGGAGGAGCAGTACTTC.

The V gene is TRBV5-1, the J gene TRBJ2-1; D may match TRBD1 or TRBD2 (5 bases each). The germline gives CDR1 SGHRS, CDR2 YFSETQ. This CDR3 is 16 amino acids long. Trimming pared 1 base from V and 0 bases from J, leaving 11 bases between. The DNA of the CDR3 is TGCGCCAGCAGCTTGTATGGGACGACCTCCTACAATGAGCAGTTCTTC. It is translated as CASSLYGTTSYNEQFF. Full variable domain (remainder filled in from reference TRBV5-1 and TRBJ2-1): KAGVTQTPRYLIKTRGQQVTLSCSPISGHRSVSWYQQTPGQGLQFLFEYFSETQRNKGNFPGRFSGRQFSNSRSEMNVSTLELGDSALYLCASSLYGTTSYNEQFFGPGTRLTVL.

This clonotype was observed a few times. V gene TRBV19 combines with J gene TRBJ1-2; D possibly corresponds to TRBD1 (6 bases). The V gene lost 9 bases and the J gene lost 0 bases, with 20 bases spanning the gap. The CDR3 sequence is 16 residues long. Germline values: CDR1 LNHDA, CDR2 SQIVND (reference sequence). The CDR3 here is CARRTDYQTTNYGYTF. The CDR3 DNA follows: TGTGCCAGGAGGACAGACTACCAAACTACTAACTATGGCTACACCTTC.

Many counts were recorded for this clonotype. The rearrangement links TRBV11-2 to TRBJ2-1, with D hard to call. The germline CDR1 and CDR2 sequences are SGHAT and FQNNGV. V was pared by 1 base and J by 3 bases, with 4 bases between. The length of the CDR3 is 13 residues. The CDR3 region has the DNA TGTGCCAGCAGCTTAGCATTCTACAATGAGCAGTTCTTC. Its translation is CASSLAFYNEQFF.